This T cell receptor (beta chain) was sequenced for a study of shared clonotypes between healthy human individuals. Across the study: The people who gave samples were a couple of women and a few men aged 18 to 49.

CD45RA-negative memory and CD45RA+ naive subsets were split from the CD4+ cells. Execution of the assay was at deep level. Original analysis: Filtering of immunoSEQ junctional sequences could not match full-length read filtering. The data were produced by immunoSEQ multiplex PCR, yet TCRdb's version contains in-frame clones alone and is incomplete. The V and J calls and the clone size are those of that table, but D and trimming were determined from the DNA. This table has 1.6 million or so clones, 95% to 97% appearing once. The V gene's germline CDR1 is SEHNR and CDR2 FQNEAQ (reference sequence). This CDR3 has 13 amino acids. V was shortened by 2 bases and J by 5 bases, with 9 bases between the two germline ends.

The sequence was obtained from a man aged 25 to 40 in good health. Sequencing used naive CD4+ T cells sorted from blood. The subset: CD45RA+ positively selected. This chain joins TRBV7-9 and TRBJ2-5, with D possibly matching TRBD2 (6 bases). The CDR3 sequence is CASSLRGRETQYF. The CDR3 region has the DNA TGTGCCAGCAGCTTACGAGGGAGGGAGACCCAGTACTTC. The full variable domain, completed using reference TRBV7-9 and TRBJ2-5, is DTGVSQNPRHKITKRGQNVTFRCDPISEHNRLYWYRQTLGQGPEFLTYFQNEAQLEKSRLLSDRFSAERPKGSFSTLEIQRTEQGDSAMYLCASSLRGRETQYFGPGTRLLVL.